Listed below are T cell receptor beta chains from one sample, sequenced in a study of blood T cell repertoires in COVID-19. The protocol was immunoSEQ multiplex PCR, while the TCRdb copy is restricted to in-frame clones and leaves out a portion. The sample has about 670,000 clones, 90% seen once. Source material: peripheral blood. These receptor sequences come from a woman under 30 with acute or convalescent COVID-19. Both conserved end residues are part of each CDR3. The order of the fields is V gene, clone size, J gene, D gene, CDR3 length, CDR3 DNA, CDR3 protein. A D gene is named only where the DNA matches it firmly. Rows may omit the clone size; those that give it use once, few, many or a size class.

>TRBV27|-|TRBJ1-6|-|18
TGTGCCAGCAGGGCCCCCTCGGGACAAAGCTCCTATAATTCACCCCTCCACTTT
CASRAPSGQSSYNSPLHF
>TRBV25-1|-|TRBJ1-5|TRBD1|15
TGTGCCAGCAGTGAAGGGACAGGGACTAATCAGCCCCAGCATTTT
CASSEGTGTNQPQHF
>TRBV11-2|-|TRBJ1-4|-|12
TGTGCCAGCAGTCAAGGGACACCTCAATCCTTCTTT
CASSQGTPQSFF
>TRBV4-1|once|TRBJ2-2|-|16
TGCGCCAGCAGCCAAAACACCTTGGACTGGACGGGGGAGCTGTTTTTT
CASSQNTLDWTGELFF
>TRBV27|-|TRBJ2-1|-|13
TGTGCCAGCGGGCTACGGGGAAACAATGAGCAGTTCTTC
CASGLRGNNEQFF
>TRBV2|-|TRBJ2-5|-|14
TGTGCCAGCAGTCTGGTCCCGGGATCGGAGACCCAGTACTTC
CASSLVPGSETQYF
>TRBV7-9|-|TRBJ1-3|-|17
TGTGCCAGCAGCGGCCCGGGGACTGGGGTCCCTGGAAACACCATATATTTT
CASSGPGTGVPGNTIYF
>TRBV5-1|-|TRBJ2-5|TRBD1|14
TGCGCCAGCAGCTTGGACAGGGGGGAAGAGACCCAGTACTTC
CASSLDRGEETQYF
>TRBV6-2/TRBV6-3|few|TRBJ1-5|-|13
TGTGCCAGCAGTTACGGAGGATTCTCGCCCCAGCATTTT
CASSYGGFSPQHF
>TRBV21-1|-|TRBJ1-1|-|15
-
CASSKEVGSGTEAFF
>TRBV30|-|TRBJ1-2|-|13
TGTGCCTGGACCCCCGGGTTCAGGGATGGCTACACCTTC
CAWTPGFRDGYTF
>TRBV7-8|-|TRBJ2-1|-|15
TGTGCCAGCAGCTCTAATTACCAGGCCTACAATGAGCAGTTCTTC
CASSSNYQAYNEQFF
>TRBV4-1|once|TRBJ2-7|-|11
TGCGCCAGCGGGGGGACCTACGAGCAGTACTTC
CASGGTYEQYF
>TRBV9|-|TRBJ1-2|TRBD1|16
TGTGCCAGCAGCCCGGGACAGGGGGCTAGTGTCTATGGCTACACCTTC
CASSPGQGASVYGYTF
>TRBV5-1|-|TRBJ2-3|TRBD1|15
TGCGCCAGCAGCTTGGGGGACAGGATAACAGATACGCAGTATTTT
CASSLGDRITDTQYF
>TRBV5-6|-|TRBJ1-6|-|14
TGTGCCAGCAGCTTTCTTAGTGGTAATTCACCCCTCCACTTT
CASSFLSGNSPLHF
>TRBV15|-|TRBJ1-1|-|13
TGTGCCACCAGCCTTGGGGGGGACACTGAAGCTTTCTTT
CATSLGGDTEAFF
>TRBV7-2|-|TRBJ2-6|TRBD2|15
TGTGCCAGCAGCCCCGGGGGGTCTGGGGCCAACGTCCTGACTTTC
CASSPGGSGANVLTF
>TRBV20-1|-|TRBJ1-1|-|11
TGCAGTGCTAGCGGGAAGGAAGTGGCTTTCTTT
CSASGKEVAFF
>TRBV4-3|-|TRBJ2-7|TRBD2|14
TGCGCCAGCAGCCAAGGGGGGGGGTTCCACGAGCAGTACTTC
CASSQGGGFHEQYF
>TRBV11-2|once|TRBJ2-1|-|14
TGTGCCAGCAGCTTGGGGGGGCGCTACAATGAGCAGTTCTTC
CASSLGGRYNEQFF
>TRBV7-9|-|TRBJ1-1|-|12
TGTGCCAGCAGCTACGACATCACTGAAGCTTTCTTT
CASSYDITEAFF
>TRBV30|-|TRBJ2-7|-|13
TGTGCCTGGAGTGTAAACAGGGCTTACGAGCAGTACTTC
CAWSVNRAYEQYF
>TRBV7-9|-|TRBJ1-1|-|13
TGTGCCAGCAGCTGGCGCCGGGGCACTGAAGCTTTCTTT
CASSWRRGTEAFF
>TRBV13|-|TRBJ1-2|-|16
TGTGCCAGCAGCTTAGCAGTGAGGGATAGAGACTATGGCTACACCTTC
CASSLAVRDRDYGYTF
>TRBV27|-|TRBJ1-6|-|14
TGTGCCAGCAGTTTAGGACAGAACAATTCACCCCTCCACTTT
CASSLGQNNSPLHF
>TRBV29-1|once|TRBJ1-1|TRBD1|13
TGCAGCGGTCACAGGGGAATCATCACTGAAGCTTTCTTT
CSGHRGIITEAFF
>TRBV19|-|TRBJ1-6|-|16
TGTGCCAGTAGTATACCTGGGGGCGGCGGCAATTCACCCCTCCACTTT
CASSIPGGGGNSPLHF
>TRBV6-5|-|TRBJ2-2|-|15
TGTGCCAGCACTCTGACTAGGGGCAGGATCGGGGAGCTGTTTTTT
CASTLTRGRIGELFF
>TRBV5-6|-|TRBJ2-3|-|13
TGTGCCAGCAGCTTGGAGCTCGGGGGTTCGCAGTATTTT
CASSLELGGSQYF
>TRBV19|few|TRBJ1-1|TRBD1|14
TGTGCCAGTAGTATTGGGGGACAGGGGGGGAAAGCTTTCTTT
CASSIGGQGGKAFF
>TRBV30|-|TRBJ1-1|-|13
TGTGCCTGGAGTAGGGGCAGTGACACTGAAGCTTTCTTT
CAWSRGSDTEAFF
>TRBV19|-|TRBJ1-5|-|12
TGTGCCAGTAGTATTAGGGAGCAGCCCCAGCATTTT
CASSIREQPQHF
>TRBV7-2|-|TRBJ1-1|TRBD1|14
TGTGCCAGCAGACCCGGACAGGGTGGCACTGAAGCTTTCTTT
CASRPGQGGTEAFF
>TRBV30|-|TRBJ1-2|TRBD1|13
TGTGCCTGGTGGCCGGGACAGCAGTATGGCTACACCTTC
CAWWPGQQYGYTF
>TRBV10-3|-|TRBJ2-1|TRBD1|14
TGTGCCATCAGCTTATCGGACAGGGTCAATGAGCAGTTCTTC
CAISLSDRVNEQFF
>TRBV24-1|once|TRBJ1-1|-|13
TGTGCCACCAGTGCGGGAAAGAACACTGAAGCTTTCTTT
CATSAGKNTEAFF
>TRBV30|-|TRBJ2-7|-|13
TGTGCCCGTTCAGGGGGGCCAGACTACGAGCAGTACTTC
CARSGGPDYEQYF
>TRBV29-1|once|TRBJ1-2|-|13
TGCAGCGTTGAAGGCAGGGTTTGGAATGGCTACACCTTC
CSVEGRVWNGYTF
>TRBV3-1/TRBV3-2|once|TRBJ2-5|TRBD2|16
TGTGCCAGCAGCCAAGGAACTAGCGGGGTGACGGAGACCCAGTACTTC
CASSQGTSGVTETQYF
>TRBV6-1|few|TRBJ2-3|-|13
TGTGCCAGCAGTGAAGGAGAAACAGATACGCAGTATTTT
CASSEGETDTQYF
>TRBV5-1|-|TRBJ1-1|TRBD1|15
TGCGCCAGCAGCGACTCCGGGACAGGGGACACTGAAGCTTTCTTT
CASSDSGTGDTEAFF
>TRBV10-3|-|TRBJ2-6|-|16
TGTGCCATCAGCGACAGGTTAAAGTCTGGGGCCAACGTCCTGACTTTC
CAISDRLKSGANVLTF
>TRBV7-2|-|TRBJ2-3|TRBD2|16
TGTGCCAGCAGCTCAAATCGCGGGGGAACGGGAGATACGCAGTATTTT
CASSSNRGGTGDTQYF
>TRBV30|-|TRBJ1-2|TRBD1|13
TGTGCCTGGAGTCTAGGACAGGGGTATGGCTACACCTTC
CAWSLGQGYGYTF
>TRBV3-1/TRBV3-2|-|TRBJ1-4|TRBD1|16
TGTGCCAGCAGCCAGACAGGGGGCTGGTCAGGTGAAAAACTGTTTTTT
CASSQTGGWSGEKLFF
>TRBV7-8|-|TRBJ1-1|-|16
TGTGCCAGCAGCTTAGTTTCGGGGGGGAAGAACACTGAAGCTTTCTTT
CASSLVSGGKNTEAFF
>TRBV7-3|once|TRBJ2-4|-|15
TGTGCCAGCAGCTTGGGGGGACCTGCCAAAAACATTCAGTACTTC
CASSLGGPAKNIQYF
>TRBV20-1|-|TRBJ1-6|-|12
TGCAGTGCTAGTGGTCGGAATTCACCCCTCCACTTT
CSASGRNSPLHF
>TRBV7-8|-|TRBJ2-5|TRBD2|16
TGTGCCAGCAGTCCCACCCGACTAGCGGGGTTGGAGACCCAGTACTTC
CASSPTRLAGLETQYF
>TRBV10-3|-|TRBJ1-1|-|13
TGTGCCATCAGTTTACAGGGGAACACTGAAGCTTTCTTT
CAISLQGNTEAFF
>TRBV9|-|TRBJ2-5|TRBD2|18
TGTGCCAGCAGCGGATTGAGGACTAGCGGGGGCCTGGGGGAGACCCAGTACTTC
CASSGLRTSGGLGETQYF
>TRBV7-3|-|TRBJ2-2|-|16
TGTGCCAGCAGCTTCCGCGGGGGCCCGAACACCGGGGAGCTGTTTTTT
CASSFRGGPNTGELFF
>TRBV4-3|-|TRBJ2-3|-|15
TGCGCCAGCAGCCAAGGGGACTTTCCCACAGATACGCAGTATTTT
CASSQGDFPTDTQYF
>TRBV4-3|-|TRBJ1-2|-|14
TGCGCCAGCAGCCAAGAGCGGGGTTTCTATGGCTACACCTTC
CASSQERGFYGYTF
>TRBV19|-|TRBJ1-4|TRBD1|18
TGTGCCAGTAGTTCGTCCGGGACAGGGGGTCCCTTGGGTGAAAAACTGTTTTTT
CASSSSGTGGPLGEKLFF
>TRBV5-4|-|TRBJ1-1|-|12
TGTGCCAGTATGGGAGGGAACACTGAAGCTTTCTTT
CASMGGNTEAFF
>TRBV18|-|TRBJ2-5|-|14
TGTGCCAGCTCGCGTTCCTCGGAGAAAGAGACCCAGTACTTC
CASSRSSEKETQYF